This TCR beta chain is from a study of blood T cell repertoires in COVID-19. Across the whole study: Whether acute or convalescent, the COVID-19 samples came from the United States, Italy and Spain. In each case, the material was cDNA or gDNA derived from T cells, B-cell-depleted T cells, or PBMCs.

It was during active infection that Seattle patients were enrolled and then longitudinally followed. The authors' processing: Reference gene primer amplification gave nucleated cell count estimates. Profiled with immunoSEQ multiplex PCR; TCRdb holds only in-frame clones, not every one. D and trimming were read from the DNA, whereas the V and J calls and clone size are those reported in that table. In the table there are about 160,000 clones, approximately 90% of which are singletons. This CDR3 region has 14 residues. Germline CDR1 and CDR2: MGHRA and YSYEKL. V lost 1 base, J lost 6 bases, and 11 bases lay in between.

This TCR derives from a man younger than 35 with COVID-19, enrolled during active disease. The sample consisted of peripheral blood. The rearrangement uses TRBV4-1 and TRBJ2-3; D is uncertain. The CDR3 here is CASSQVTLPDTQYF. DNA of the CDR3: TGCGCCAGCAGCCAAGTGACTCTCCCCGATACGCAGTATTTT.